The 10 T cell receptor beta chains reported below all come from one sample, sequenced in a study of blood T cell repertoires in COVID-19. TCRdb's table, derived via immunoSEQ multiplex PCR, lists solely in-frame clones and lacks some. The sample has 120,000 or so clones; about 80% are singletons. The sample was peripheral blood. Source of these receptors: a man aged 35 to 55 with active or convalescent COVID-19.

The genes are TRBV9 and TRBJ2-7; perhaps TRBD1 as D (5 bases). V lost 2 bases and J lost 5, with 11 bases in between. Germline V CDR1 and CDR2: SGDLS, YYNGEE. The CDR3 sequence is 13 residues long. As DNA, the CDR3 is TGTGCCAGCAGCGTTGGGGCCATCGACGAGCAGTACTTC. Amino acids: CASSVGAIDEQYF.

V usage is TRBV11-2 and J usage is TRBJ2-2; no firm D call. Deletions cut 1 base from V and 1 base from J, with 7 bases between. From germline, CDR1 is SGHAT and CDR2 FQNNGV. CDR3 length: 15 amino acids. CDR3 sequence reads: CASSLGGENTGELFF. The DNA of the CDR3 is TGTGCCAGCAGCTTAGGCGGAGAGAACACCGGGGAGCTGTTTTTT.

The gene calls are TRBV24-1 and TRBJ2-7; tentative D call: TRBD2 (6 bases). The length of the CDR3 is 13 residues. Trimming removed 6 bases from V and 5 bases from J, with 13 bases in between. Germline-derived CDR1 and CDR2 are KGHDR and SFDVKD. CDR3 sequence reads: CATSRSGVHEQYF. In nucleotides, the CDR3 is TGTGCCACCAGTCGGTCGGGGGTCCACGAGCAGTACTTC.

This clone was seen a single time. The gene calls are TRBV7-3 and TRBJ2-3; maybe TRBD1 (5 bases). Between the trimmed V and J ends, which lost 10 bases and 2 bases, there was a span of 16 bases. CDR3 length equals 14 residues. Germline V gene sequence: CDR1 SGHTA, CDR2 FQGTGA. The CDR3 nucleotides are TGTGCCACCTCACCTCAGGGAATCACAGATACGCAGTATTTT. Translated: CATSPQGITDTQYF.

The chain uses TRBV4-3 and TRBJ1-1; TRBD1 might be the D (5 bases). Germline V CDR1 and CDR2: LGHNA, YSLEER. The CDR3 sequence is 13 residues long. V was shortened by 0 bases and J by 8 bases, with 10 bases between the two germline ends. The CDR3 sequence: CASSQDNGGEAFF. In DNA form, the CDR3 reads TGCGCCAGCAGCCAAGATAACGGGGGGGAAGCTTTCTTT.

The rearrangement links TRBV6-5 to TRBJ1-2, with 9 nucleotides matching TRBD1. The germline CDR1 and CDR2 sequences are MNHEY and SVGAGI. The CDR3 is 14 amino acids. The trim removed 6 bases at V and 8 bases at J, leaving 10 bases unmatched. The CDR3 bases are TGTGCCAGCAGCCCGGGCGGGACAGGGCTCGGCTACACCTTC. It specifies CASSPGGTGLGYTF.

This chain uses TRBV29-1 with TRBJ1-3; D uncertain. Germline lookup yields CDR1 SQVTM and CDR2 ANQGSEA. The CDR3 has 13 residues. Trimming removed 4 bases from V and 0 bases from J, with 7 bases in between. CDR3 sequence: CSVAESSGNTIYF. The CDR3 DNA reads TGCAGCGTTGCAGAGAGCTCTGGAAACACCATATATTTT. Complete variable domain (other parts from reference TRBV29-1 and TRBJ1-3): SAVISQKPSRDICQRGTSLTIQCQVDSQVTMMFWYRQQPGQSLTLIATANQGSEATYESGFVIDKFPISRPNLTFSTLTVSNMSPEDSSIYLCSVAESSGNTIYFGEGSWLTVV.

This sequence joins TRBV11-3 and TRBJ2-1, with D perhaps matching TRBD2 (6 bases). The germline CDR1 and CDR2 sequences are SGHNT and YENEEA. The V end lost 1 base, the J end lost 6 bases, and 10 bases lay between the germline ends. The CDR3 length is 14 residues. CDR3 amino acids: CASSLGLGGNEQFF. DNA of the CDR3: TGTGCCAGCAGCTTAGGCCTGGGGGGCAATGAGCAGTTCTTC.

The gene calls are TRBV28 and TRBJ1-2; 7 bases fit TRBD1. This CDR3 is built from 14 residues. With 10 bases clipped from V and 7 bases from J, the junction kept 15 bases outside the gene matches. CDR1 is MDHEN and CDR2 is SYDVKM in the germline V gene. This chain's CDR3 is CATDDVRGRFGYTF. CDR3 in DNA: TGTGCCACCGATGATGTAAGGGGGCGTTTTGGCTACACCTTC.

V and J are TRBV27 and TRBJ2-2; 9 positions match TRBD2. This CDR3 region has 15 residues. V lost 3 bases to trimming and J lost 4 bases; unmatched junction nucleotides: 3. CDR1 is MNHEY, CDR2 SMNVEV, per germline (reference sequence). CDR3 region: CASSFRTSATGELFF. The DNA of the CDR3 is TGTGCCAGCAGTTTTAGGACTAGCGCCACCGGGGAGCTGTTTTTT.